What follows are 32 T cell receptor beta chains derived from one specimen sequenced in a study of blood T cell repertoires in COVID-19. TCRdb's copy holds only in-frame clones and misses some; the assay was immunoSEQ multiplex PCR. Among 250,000 to 300,000 clones listed, around 92% were seen once. The sequenced sample was PBMCs or T cells enriched from blood (not recorded which). The receptors here all came from a woman aged 55-75 years who had recovered from COVID-19.

The chain carries TRBV5-1 and TRBJ2-7; 8 nucleotides match TRBD1. Germline V gives CDR1 SGHRS, CDR2 YFSETQ. The trim removed 4 bases at V and 0 bases at J, leaving 6 bases unmatched. CDR3 length: 15 amino acids. The CDR3 coding sequence is TGCGCCAGCAGCCGACAGGGGCGCAGCTCCTACGAGCAGTACTTC. Translating gives CASSRQGRSSYEQYF.

The chain is built from TRBV7-8 and TRBJ2-1; 8 bases align to TRBD2. Germline assignment: CDR1 SGHVS and CDR2 FQNEAQ. The length of the CDR3 is 16 residues. The V gene end was trimmed by 1 base and the J gene end by 11 bases; junction bases not matched to a gene: 13. As DNA, the CDR3 is TGTGCCAGCAGCTTAGGGGAGCGGGAGTGGTCAAGTCAGCAGTTCTTC. It is translated as CASSLGEREWSSQQFF.

V and J are TRBV7-9 and TRBJ1-1; TRBD1 aligns across 8 bases. The ends lost 1 base at V and 11 bases at J; junction bases unmatched: 6. The CDR3 consists of 13 residues. CDR1 and CDR2 from the germline V gene are SEHNR and FQNEAQ (reference sequence). The CDR3 sequence is CASSLDSGGCAFF. The CDR3 coding sequence is TGTGCCAGCAGCTTAGACTCAGGGGGCTGTGCTTTCTTT.

This chain connects TRBV2 to TRBJ2-2; D might be TRBD1 (6 bases). The CDR3 runs to 14 residues. V lost 4 bases, J lost 0 bases, and 6 bases lay in between. Germline CDR1 SNHLY, CDR2 FYNNEI. The DNA for the CDR3 is TGTGCCAGCAGTGGGGGGCCGAACACCGGGGAGCTGTTTTTT. Its protein product is CASSGGPNTGELFF.

The chain has TRBV18 and TRBJ2-5; D is undetermined. V was shortened by 0 bases and J by 1 base, with 6 bases between the two germline ends. CDR3 length: 14 amino acids. The germline V gene has CDR1 KGHSH and CDR2 LQKENI. The CDR3 here is CASSPPNSQETQYF. DNA of the CDR3: TGTGCCAGCTCACCACCGAATAGCCAAGAGACCCAGTACTTC.

The V and J genes are TRBV27 and TRBJ1-5, with D tentatively TRBD1 (5 bases). The CDR3 consists of 13 residues. Germline V CDR1 and CDR2: MNHEY, SMNVEV (reference sequence). V was clipped by 3 bases and J by 7 bases, with 10 bases between them. The CDR3 spells CASSFGGKQPQHF. CDR3 coding DNA: TGTGCCAGCAGTTTTGGGGGGAAGCAGCCCCAGCATTTT.

This chain connects TRBV6-5 to TRBJ1-6; 9 nucleotides match TRBD1. The CDR3 consists of 15 residues. The ends lost 6 bases at V and 9 bases at J; junction bases unmatched: 9. Germline V gene sequence: CDR1 MNHEY, CDR2 SVGAGI. CDR3 in DNA: TGTGCCAGCAGAATCAACCGGGACAGGGCTTCACCCCTCCACTTT. Its translation: CASRINRDRASPLHF.

CDR3 sequence reads: CASSESGVSNQPQHF. In nucleotides, the CDR3 is TGTGCCAGCAGTGAGTCGGGGGTGAGCAATCAGCCCCAGCATTTT. The chain joins TRBV2 to TRBJ1-5; D might be TRBD1 (5 bases). The CDR3 extends over 15 amino acids. Germline lookup yields CDR1 SNHLY and CDR2 FYNNEI. The V and J ends lost 3 bases and 1 base respectively, with 10 bases between them.

This CDR3 is CASSVEGQALEQYF. CDR3 coding DNA: TGTGCCAGCAGCGTAGAGGGGCAAGCCCTCGAGCAGTACTTC. The rearrangement links TRBV9 to TRBJ2-7, with D possibly TRBD1 on 5 matching bases. Per germline, CDR1 SGDLS and CDR2 YYNGEE. This CDR3 has 14 amino acids. V dropped 0 bases and J dropped 6 bases, with 13 bases sitting between them.

This chain joins TRBV19 and TRBJ1-1; TRBD1 matches 10 bases. Germline CDR1 is LNHDA and CDR2 is SQIVND (reference sequence). With V trimmed by 11 bases and J by 4 bases, 4 bases remained unmatched. The CDR3 has 12 residues. CDR3 sequence (DNA): TGTGCCTGCAGGGACAGGGGCACTGAAGCTTTCTTT. Protein sequence: CACRDRGTEAFF.

The rearrangement links TRBV24-1 to TRBJ1-1; D is uncertain. Trimming cost V 5 bases and J 0 bases, with 12 bases left between them. The CDR3 length is 15 residues. The germline CDR1 and CDR2 sequences are KGHDR and SFDVKD. The CDR3 nucleotides read TGTGCCACCAGTGGGACTCAAACTATGAACACTGAAGCTTTCTTT. Encoded protein: CATSGTQTMNTEAFF.

The chain employs TRBV6-5 and TRBJ2-5; perhaps TRBD1 as D (6 bases). The V and J ends lost 6 bases and 3 bases respectively, with 11 bases between them. CDR3 length: 13 amino acids. Germline CDR1 and CDR2: MNHEY and SVGAGI. The CDR3 region has the DNA TGTGCCAGCAGGTCTTCAGGGGAAGAGACCCAGTACTTC. It is translated as CASRSSGEETQYF.

Only a few counts were recorded for this clone. The chain employs TRBV3-1 (or the pseudogene TRBV3-2) and TRBJ2-2; D is perhaps TRBD1 (6 bases). The germline V gene has CDR1 LGHDT and CDR2 YNNKEL (reference sequence). The CDR3 has 15 amino acids. Between the trimmed V and J ends, which lost 3 bases and 6 bases, there was a span of 14 bases. CDR3 coding DNA: TGTGCCAGCAGCCAGACCCCAGGGGCGGCCGGGGAGCTGTTTTTT. This encodes CASSQTPGAAGELFF.

V is TRBV2 and J is TRBJ1-2, with a weak D call TRBD1 (6 bases). CDR3 length: 14 amino acids. Germline V gives CDR1 SNHLY, CDR2 FYNNEI. The V end lost 5 bases, the J end lost 4 bases, and 14 bases lay between the germline ends. Here the CDR3 reads CASSSPGGGYGYTF. DNA of the CDR3: TGTGCCAGCAGTTCCCCGGGGGGCGGCTATGGCTACACCTTC.

The chain carries TRBV10-3 and TRBJ1-1, with TRBD1 matching over 7 bases. V was clipped by 6 bases and J by 2 bases; unmatched bases: 3. Germline CDR1 ENHRY, CDR2 SYGVKD. The CDR3 loop spans 13 amino acids. The CDR3 is CAIRGTANTEAFF. CDR3 DNA sequence: TGTGCCATCAGAGGGACAGCTAACACTGAAGCTTTCTTT.

The chain links TRBV18 to TRBJ1-1; no definite D call. The V end lost 3 bases, the J end lost 3 bases, and 20 bases lay between the germline ends. The germline V gene has CDR1 KGHSH and CDR2 LQKENI. The CDR3 totals 17 residues. Here the CDR3 DNA reads TGTGCCAGCTCACCTTTCGAGGGCCTCCTGGAGGACACTGAAGCTTTCTTT. Residues: CASSPFEGLLEDTEAFF. The variable domain in full, with the rest retrieved from reference TRBV18 and TRBJ1-1, is NAGVMQNPRHLVRRRGQEARLRCSPMKGHSHVYWYRQLPEEGLKFMVYLQKENIIDESGMPKERFSAEFPKEGPSILRIQQVVRGDSAAYFCASSPFEGLLEDTEAFFGQGTRLTVV.

This chain joins TRBV27 and TRBJ1-1, with D uncertain. From germline, CDR1 is MNHEY and CDR2 SMNVEV (reference sequence). There are 16 residues in the CDR3. V lost 3 bases and J lost 5, with 19 bases in between. The CDR3 protein is CASSLREKGNYTEAFF. The CDR3 DNA follows: TGTGCCAGCAGTTTGCGGGAAAAGGGAAATTATACTGAAGCTTTCTTT.

The J gene is TRBJ1-2, the V gene TRBV19; 11 positions agree with TRBD1. Unmatched junction bases numbered 5, after V lost 4 bases and J lost 4 bases. Germline values: CDR1 LNHDA, CDR2 SQIVND (reference sequence). The length of the CDR3 is 15 residues. The CDR3 region is CASSSSGTGGYGYTF. The CDR3, as DNA: TGTGCCAGTAGTAGCTCCGGGACAGGGGGCTATGGCTACACCTTC. Complete variable domain (other parts from reference TRBV19 and TRBJ1-2): DGGITQSPKYLFRKEGQNVTLSCEQNLNHDAMYWYRQDPGQGLRLIYYSQIVNDFQKGDIAEGYSVSREKKESFPLTVTSAQKNPTAFYLCASSSSGTGGYGYTFGSGTRLTVV.

The chain links TRBV11-3 to TRBJ2-7, with TRBD2 matching 7 bases. V trimming: 3 bases; J trimming: 3 bases; junction bases outside the gene matches: 5. Germline CDR1 is SGHNT and CDR2 is YENEEA. The CDR3 covers 14 residues. In nucleotides, the CDR3 is TGTGCCAGCAGCTTCCTCGCGGGAGTCTACGAGCAGTACTTC. This gives the protein CASSFLAGVYEQYF.

This chain links TRBV2 with TRBJ2-5, with 7 bases that match TRBD2. Germline V gene sequence: CDR1 SNHLY, CDR2 FYNNEI. V trimming: 11 bases; J trimming: 5 bases; junction bases outside the gene matches: 11. This CDR3 is built from 13 residues. CDR3 sequence (DNA): TGTGCCGGCGGGGGTGCACCAGCGGAGACCCAGTACTTC. Residues: CAGGGAPAETQYF.

A remark on this clone: Other DNA variants within this sample encode the same CDR3. The gene calls are TRBV5-1 and TRBJ1-2; weak D call: TRBD1 (6 bases). V was shortened by 2 bases and J by 3 bases, with 8 bases between the two germline ends. This CDR3 has 13 residues. Germline V gene sequence: CDR1 SGHRS, CDR2 YFSETQ. The CDR3 protein is CASSLRTDYGYTF. CDR3 nucleotides: TGCGCCAGCAGCTTAAGGACAGACTATGGCTACACCTTC.

This clone has only a few counts. The chain couples TRBV18 to TRBJ2-5; D not certain. Germline CDR1 is KGHSH and CDR2 is LQKENI. The CDR3 is 14 residues long. Trimming removed 2 bases from V and 2 bases from J, with 9 bases in between. The CDR3 loop is CASSPEAHQETQYF. In nucleotides, the CDR3 is TGTGCCAGCTCACCAGAGGCGCATCAAGAGACCCAGTACTTC. Using reference TRBV18 and TRBJ2-5 for the parts outside the CDR3, the full variable domain is NAGVMQNPRHLVRRRGQEARLRCSPMKGHSHVYWYRQLPEEGLKFMVYLQKENIIDESGMPKERFSAEFPKEGPSILRIQQVVRGDSAAYFCASSPEAHQETQYFGPGTRLLVL.

This chain joins TRBV6-1 and TRBJ2-4; a possible D gene is TRBD2 (6 bases). The CDR3 consists of 13 residues. Trimming cost V 0 bases and J 7 bases, with 7 bases left between them. Germline assignment: CDR1 MNHNS and CDR2 SASEGT. The CDR3 protein is CASSEAGRNIQYF. CDR3 DNA: TGTGCCAGCAGTGAAGCAGGGAGGAACATTCAGTACTTC.

The J gene is TRBJ1-4, the V gene TRBV24-1, with a possible D match to TRBD1 (6 bases). The CDR3 length is 16 residues. CDR1 is KGHDR and CDR2 is SFDVKD in the germline V gene. Trimming removed 4 bases at V and 6 bases at J, with 17 bases between. DNA of the CDR3: TGTGCCACCAGTGACCCTGGACGGGGGGCGGATGAAAAACTGTTTTTT. Amino acid sequence: CATSDPGRGADEKLFF.

V gene TRBV28 combines with J gene TRBJ1-4; 7 nucleotides align to TRBD1. Per germline, CDR1 MDHEN and CDR2 SYDVKM. V lost 6 bases, J lost 3 bases, and 7 bases stayed unmatched. The CDR3 has 15 amino acids. The CDR3 nucleotides read TGTGCCAGCAGCCGACACGGGACAGCTAATGAAAAACTGTTTTTT. It encodes CASSRHGTANEKLFF.

This clone was observed a single time. The chain carries TRBV5-1 and TRBJ1-5, with TRBD1 matching 9 bases. The V gene end was trimmed by 3 bases and the J gene end by 7 bases; junction bases not matched to a gene: 8. The CDR3 is 15 amino acids. Germline V lookup: CDR1 SGHRS, CDR2 YFSETQ. The CDR3 DNA reads as TGCGCCAGCAGCTCCGGGACAGGGTTCGACCAGCCCCAGCATTTT. Protein sequence: CASSSGTGFDQPQHF. Looking up the rest from reference TRBV5-1 and TRBJ1-5 gives the full variable domain: KAGVTQTPRYLIKTRGQQVTLSCSPISGHRSVSWYQQTPGQGLQFLFEYFSETQRNKGNFPGRFSGRQFSNSRSEMNVSTLELGDSALYLCASSSGTGFDQPQHFGDGTRLSIL.

CDR3 loop: CASSGGTGGNTIYF. CDR3 nucleotide sequence: TGTGCCAGCAGCGGGGGGACGGGAGGAAACACCATATATTTT. This chain joins TRBV3-1 (or the pseudogene TRBV3-2) and TRBJ1-3, with D perhaps matching TRBD1 (5 bases). V lost 5 bases and J lost 4, with 12 bases in between. The CDR3 contains 14 residues. Germline V gene sequence: CDR1 LGHDT, CDR2 YNNKEL (reference sequence).

V and J are TRBV28 and TRBJ2-1; no firm D call. Germline V gene data show CDR1 as MDHEN and CDR2 as SYDVKM. The CDR3 is made up of 12 amino acids. The V gene lost 4 bases and the J gene lost 2 bases, with 3 bases spanning the gap. The CDR3 DNA sequence: TGTGCCAGCAGTTCCACCTACAATGAGCAGTTCTTC. Protein: CASSSTYNEQFF.

The chain couples TRBV15 to TRBJ1-2; 7 nucleotides line up with TRBD1. With 0 bases clipped from V and 2 bases from J, the junction kept 6 bases outside the gene matches. The CDR3 is made up of 16 amino acids. Germline V gene lookup returns CDR1 LNHNV and CDR2 YYDKDF (reference sequence). CDR3 region: CATSRDWGQFNYGYTF. Written as DNA, the CDR3 is TGTGCCACCAGCAGAGATTGGGGACAGTTCAACTATGGCTACACCTTC.

The gene calls are TRBV3-1 (or the pseudogene TRBV3-2) and TRBJ1-2; D call uncertain. The CDR3 loop spans 14 amino acids. Germline V gene sequence: CDR1 LGHDT, CDR2 YNNKEL (reference sequence). Trimming shortened V by 3 bases and J by 4 bases, and 12 bases separated the two germline ends. CDR3 region: CASSHAVQVYGYTF. The CDR3, as DNA: TGTGCCAGCAGCCATGCGGTGCAAGTCTATGGCTACACCTTC.

The rearrangement joins TRBV7-8 to TRBJ2-3, with TRBD2 matching over 7 bases. V lost 1 base to trimming and J lost 4 bases; unmatched junction nucleotides: 5. The CDR3 has 15 residues. Germline V lookup: CDR1 SGHVS, CDR2 FQNEAQ. The CDR3 reads CASSLGGTTPDTQYF. CDR3 nucleotides: TGTGCCAGCAGCTTAGGCGGGACTACCCCAGATACGCAGTATTTT.

V usage is TRBV5-4 and J usage is TRBJ1-2; D is unresolved. The V gene's germline CDR1 is SGHNT and CDR2 YYREEE (reference sequence). The CDR3 totals 15 residues. With 0 bases removed from V and 3 bases from J, the gap between germline ends came to 12 bases. The CDR3 region has the DNA TGTGCCAGCAGCTTGGCCGGAGAAGCCTACTATGGCTACACCTTC. It specifies CASSLAGEAYYGYTF.